Reported below is one T cell receptor (beta chain). Other DNA sequences within the sample encode an identical CDR3. This sample was included in a study of shared clonotypes between healthy human individuals. Donors were healthy HIV-negative adults without recently reported acute infections or vaccinations. Template for every sorted-subset replicate PCR totaled about 200 ng DNA, around 33,000 T cell genomes. Method: immunoSEQ multiplex PCR; TCRdb's copy keeps in-frame clones and lacks some. Of 2 million to 3 million clones detected, over 85% appear once; the ten largest clones hold approximately 0.37%. This sequence was found in a man aged 18 to 35 in good health. Some clones in this sample may be carry-over from other donors' samples. What was sequenced was naive CD4+ T cells from PBMCs. Regarding subset: CD45RA+ positively selected.

The CDR3 region is CASSLESGEQYF. CDR3 nucleotides: TGCGCCAGCAGCTTGGAATCGGGAGAGCAGTACTTC. V is TRBV5-1 and J is TRBJ2-7, with D tentatively TRBD2 (5 bases). This CDR3 spans 12 amino acids. Trimming pared 0 bases from V and 7 bases from J, leaving 8 bases between. Germline V gives CDR1 SGHRS, CDR2 YFSETQ.